Below, one T cell receptor (beta chain) is given with its context. This specimen comes from a study of blood T cell repertoires in COVID-19. The CDR3 is 19 residues long. V shed 6 bases and J 4 bases; nucleotides not matched to a gene: 18. Germline V gives CDR1 MNHEY, CDR2 SMNVEV (reference sequence). In the study's own analysis: Using reference gene primer amplification, nucleated cell counts were estimated. The assay was immunoSEQ multiplex PCR, and TCRdb's table has in-frame clones only and misses some. V and J calls and clone size are as listed in that table; D and trimming were resolved from the DNA. The sample shows roughly 100,000 clones, over 75% of them seen only once.

The J gene is TRBJ1-2, the V gene TRBV27; 12 bases line up with TRBD1. The sequence was obtained from a human donor in a cohort sampled during active or convalescent COVID-19. Specimen: peripheral blood. The CDR3 DNA reads as TGTGCCAGCAGCCCTTGGGGCCCGGGACAGGGGGCGCAGGCCTATGGCTACACCTTC. Residues: CASSPWGPGQGAQAYGYTF.